These 21 T cell receptor beta chains were all obtained from the same sample, sequenced in a study of T cell responses to AZD1222 COVID-19 vaccine. Sequencing was performed with immunoSEQ multiplex PCR; in TCRdb, only in-frame clones are kept and a portion is missing. The sample yields tens of thousands of clones, over 80% seen once. The sequencing here drew on peripheral blood, taken on day 0 of MenACWY control vaccination. These receptors came from an adult in good health.

The chain is built from TRBV5-4 and TRBJ1-1; 7 bases match TRBD1. The germline V gene has CDR1 SGHNT and CDR2 YYREEE (reference sequence). The CDR3 extends over 15 amino acids. Losses at the gene ends were 0 bases for V and 1 base for J; bases not matched to a gene: 3. CDR3 in amino acids: CASSLARTGNTEAFF. In nucleotides, the CDR3 is TGTGCCAGCAGCTTGGCCAGGACAGGGAACACTGAAGCTTTCTTT.

The J gene is TRBJ1-1, the V gene TRBV10-3; TRBD1 is a possible D gene (5 bases). This CDR3 is built from 13 residues. Germline V CDR1 and CDR2: ENHRY, SYGVKD. With 8 bases removed from V and 5 bases from J, the gap between germline ends came to 15 bases. DNA of the CDR3: TGTGCCATCCAACGGGGGTTGCGAACTGAAGCTTTCTTT. This gives the protein CAIQRGLRTEAFF.

V and J are TRBV29-1 and TRBJ1-2; D possibly corresponds to TRBD1 (6 bases). CDR3 length: 12 amino acids. Trimming stripped 6 bases from V and 6 bases from J, with 14 bases between. The germline CDR1 and CDR2 sequences are SQVTM and ANQGSEA. The CDR3 is CSVTGQGHGYTF. DNA of the CDR3: TGCAGCGTCACGGGACAAGGCCATGGCTACACCTTC.

This chain uses TRBV7-2 with TRBJ2-7; TRBD2 is a possible D gene (6 bases). Germline lookup yields CDR1 SGHTA and CDR2 FQGNSA. The CDR3 consists of 17 residues. The V end lost 1 base, the J end lost 0 bases, and 16 bases lay between the germline ends. Here the CDR3 reads CASSLVTSKLNSYEQYF. The CDR3 DNA reads as TGTGCCAGCAGCTTAGTCACTAGCAAGCTAAACTCCTACGAGCAGTACTTC.

This chain uses TRBV5-6 with TRBJ2-7; 7 nucleotides align to TRBD1. V was clipped by 4 bases and J by 3 bases; unmatched bases: 4. This CDR3 is 13 amino acids long. Germline CDR1 reads SGHDT; CDR2 reads YYEEEE. As DNA, the CDR3 is TGTGCCAGCAGCCCCAGACAGGGCTACGAGCAGTACTTC. This gives the protein CASSPRQGYEQYF.

This chain uses TRBV15 with TRBJ1-2; D gene uncertain. V lost 0 bases and J 8 bases, leaving 7 bases between the germline ends. Germline CDR1 is LNHNV and CDR2 is YYDKDF (reference sequence). The CDR3 length is 12 residues. For the CDR3, the DNA is TGTGCCACCAGCAGAGAGGCTGGGGGCTACACCTTC. Amino acids: CATSREAGGYTF.

V gene TRBV5-6 combines with J gene TRBJ1-6; no clear D. The CDR3 contains 16 residues. V was shortened by 1 base and J by 8 bases, with 16 bases between the two germline ends. Germline-derived CDR1 and CDR2 are SGHDT and YYEEEE. The CDR3 sequence is CASSLKGRMSDSPLHF. The CDR3 DNA is TGTGCCAGCAGCTTGAAAGGCCGGATGTCGGATTCACCCCTCCACTTT.

The CDR3 protein is CASSLGVGMATNEKLFF. The DNA for the CDR3 is TGCGCCAGCAGCTTGGGAGTGGGGATGGCAACTAATGAAAAACTGTTTTTT. The V call is TRBV5-1, the J call TRBJ1-4; D is unclear. The ends were cut back, 0 bases at V and 0 bases at J, with 12 bases in the middle. The CDR3 spans 17 residues. The V gene's germline CDR1 is SGHRS and CDR2 YFSETQ.

This clone appeared a few times. The gene calls are TRBV10-2 and TRBJ1-1; perhaps TRBD1 as D (6 bases). Trimming took 2 bases from V and 3 from J, leaving 10 bases between them. The CDR3 extends over 14 amino acids. CDR1 and CDR2 (germline): WSHSY, SAAADI. As DNA, the CDR3 is TGCGCCAGCAGTGAGATGGGGGCCGACACTGAAGCTTTCTTT. Amino acids: CASSEMGADTEAFF.

The CDR3 loop is CASSTPRGGLAETGELFF. The CDR3, as DNA: TGTGCCAGCAGCACCCCTAGGGGAGGACTAGCGGAGACCGGGGAGCTGTTTTTT. The chain joins TRBV7-2 to TRBJ2-2, with TRBD2 identical over 10 bases. The ends lost 5 bases at V and 5 bases at J; junction bases unmatched: 14. Germline lookup yields CDR1 SGHTA and CDR2 FQGNSA. The CDR3 runs 18 residues.

The chain carries TRBV30 and TRBJ2-1, with 10 bases lining up with TRBD2. V lost 2 bases, J lost 6 bases, and 4 bases stayed unmatched. The germline gives CDR1 GTSNPN, CDR2 SVGIG (reference sequence). The CDR3 is 14 amino acids. CDR3 DNA sequence: TGTGCCTGGAGTCTAGCGGGAGTGGGCAATGAGCAGTTCTTC. Protein sequence: CAWSLAGVGNEQFF.

This clone occurred a few times. The CDR3 nucleotides are TGCGCCAGCAGTCCAGGGGTGAGTTGGACCCCCTACAATGAGCAGTTCTTC. Encoded protein: CASSPGVSWTPYNEQFF. This chain connects TRBV5-1 to TRBJ2-1; tentative D call: TRBD1 (6 bases). CDR1 is SGHRS and CDR2 is YFSETQ in the germline V gene. The CDR3 is made up of 17 amino acids. Trimming cost V 5 bases and J 2 bases, with 20 bases left between them.

V and J are TRBV5-4 and TRBJ2-7; maybe TRBD1 (6 bases). This CDR3 comprises 15 residues. Per the germline V gene, CDR1 is SGHNT and CDR2 is YYREEE (reference sequence). Trimming shortened V by 2 bases and J by 0 bases, and 12 bases separated the two germline ends. The CDR3 sequence: CASSFRTAGSYEQYF. DNA of the CDR3: TGTGCCAGCAGCTTCCGGACAGCCGGCTCCTACGAGCAGTACTTC.

The chain employs TRBV7-9 and TRBJ2-2, with no clear D. The germline V gene has CDR1 SEHNR and CDR2 FQNEAQ (reference sequence). This CDR3 has 13 amino acids. The germline V and J ends were trimmed by 2 bases and 2 bases, with 3 bases remaining between them. The CDR3 here is CASSLKNTGELFF. The CDR3 region has the DNA TGTGCCAGCAGCTTAAAAAACACCGGGGAGCTGTTTTTT.

V gene TRBV7-2 combines with J gene TRBJ2-5; 7 bases map to TRBD2. Germline CDR1 and CDR2: SGHTA and FQGNSA. The CDR3 spans 15 residues. Losses at the gene ends were 5 bases for V and 7 bases for J; bases not matched to a gene: 13. CDR3 sequence (DNA): TGTGCCAGCAGCCCTCGTGGGACTACAATGGGGACCCAGTACTTC. Protein product: CASSPRGTTMGTQYF.

V gene TRBV6-1 combines with J gene TRBJ2-1, with D perhaps assigned TRBD1 or TRBD2 (5 bases each). The CDR3 has 18 residues. V was cut by 0 bases and J by 7 bases, with 22 bases left in between. CDR1 is MNHNS, CDR2 SASEGT, per germline. The CDR3 reads CASSEAGWQGDVGNEQFF. In nucleotides, the CDR3 is TGTGCCAGCAGTGAAGCGGGTTGGCAGGGAGACGTGGGTAATGAGCAGTTCTTC.

The chain links TRBV4-2 to TRBJ2-3, with 7 positions matching TRBD2. The CDR3 length is 13 residues. With V trimmed by 3 bases and J by 6 bases, 3 bases remained unmatched. The V gene's germline CDR1 is LGHNA and CDR2 YNFKEQ. CDR3 residues: CASSQGGGDTQYF. CDR3 bases: TGTGCCAGCAGCCAGGGGGGAGGGGATACGCAGTATTTT.

The chain employs TRBV4-1 and TRBJ1-1; 7 bases match TRBD1. CDR3 size: 18 residues. Germline V lookup: CDR1 MGHRA, CDR2 YSYEKL. After removal of 4 bases from V and 6 bases from J, the junction contained 20 bases not matched to a gene. The DNA for the CDR3 is TGCGCCAGCAGCCCTAGACTGGGGACAGACCTCCCTATGGCTGAAGCTTTCTTT. Protein sequence: CASSPRLGTDLPMAEAFF.

The rearrangement uses TRBV3-1 (or the pseudogene TRBV3-2) and TRBJ1-2; 7 positions agree with TRBD1. CDR1 and CDR2 (germline): LGHDT, YNNKEL (reference sequence). The CDR3 is made up of 15 amino acids. The V segment lost 4 bases and the J segment 3 bases; nucleotides outside the gene matches: 8. CDR3: CASSPPTGEYYGYTF. The CDR3 coding sequence is TGTGCCAGCAGCCCCCCCACAGGGGAGTACTATGGCTACACCTTC.

This clone was found once. The chain couples TRBV10-3 to TRBJ1-2, with TRBD1 matching over 8 bases. The CDR3 consists of 11 residues. V dropped 6 bases and J dropped 8; count of bases not matched to a gene: 2. Per germline, CDR1 ENHRY and CDR2 SYGVKD. The CDR3 sequence is CAIRTGDGYTF. DNA for the CDR3: TGTGCCATCAGGACAGGGGACGGCTACACCTTC.

The V and J genes are TRBV6-5 and TRBJ1-2, with D perhaps matching TRBD1 (5 bases). V was clipped by 7 bases and J by 4 bases, with 19 bases between them. The germline V gene encodes CDR1 MNHEY and CDR2 SVGAGI. The CDR3 runs to 15 residues. CDR3 loop: CASTPGGLGIYGYTF. In DNA form, the CDR3 reads TGTGCCAGCACCCCGGGGGGACTGGGGATCTATGGCTACACCTTC.